Below are 10 T cell receptor beta chains sequenced from a single sample in a study of T cell responses to AZD1222 COVID-19 vaccine. The table came from immunoSEQ multiplex PCR; TCRdb's copy has only in-frame clones and leaves some out. The table records over 150,000 clones, approximately 94% of them present only once. The sample here was peripheral blood, taken 28 days after the second AZD1222 dose. These receptors were collected from an adult who received the AZD1222 COVID-19 vaccine.

The rearrangement links TRBV19 to TRBJ2-1, with 9 bases aligning to TRBD2. The CDR3 extends over 14 amino acids. With V trimmed by 5 bases and J by 7 bases, 6 bases remained unmatched. Germline CDR1 reads LNHDA; CDR2 reads SQIVND (reference sequence). The CDR3 region is CASSLASGTNEQFF. The CDR3, as DNA: TGTGCCAGTAGTTTGGCTAGCGGGACGAATGAGCAGTTCTTC.

This chain uses TRBV27 with TRBJ1-2; the D gene is possibly TRBD1 (5 bases). Per germline, CDR1 MNHEY and CDR2 SMNVEV (reference sequence). The V end was cut by 3 bases, the J end by 8 bases, with 13 bases between. CDR3 length: 13 residues. CDR3 protein: CASSFFRDDGYTF. As DNA, the CDR3 is TGTGCCAGCAGTTTCTTCAGGGACGACGGCTACACCTTC.

This clone appeared a few times. This chain connects TRBV7-2 to TRBJ1-1; D is ambiguous. The germline V and J ends were trimmed by 7 bases and 0 bases, with 12 bases remaining between them. From germline, CDR1 is SGHTA and CDR2 FQGNSA. The CDR3 covers 14 residues. For the CDR3, the DNA is TGTGCCAGCACCCGGGCGCGGATGAACACTGAAGCTTTCTTT. This sequence encodes CASTRARMNTEAFF.

The chain employs TRBV6-5 and TRBJ2-1, with TRBD2 matching 9 bases. Germline CDR1 reads MNHEY; CDR2 reads SVGAGI. CDR3 size: 15 residues. Trimming cost V 6 bases and J 8 bases; bases outside gene matches: 11. The chain's CDR3 is CASRPRTSEFYEQFF. The CDR3 DNA is TGTGCCAGCAGACCTAGGACTAGCGAGTTCTATGAGCAGTTCTTC.

This clone came up once. The junction departs from germline at one end; a sequencing error may be responsible. The chain links TRBV29-1 to TRBJ1-2; possibly TRBD1 for D (5 bases). This CDR3 has 10 residues. Germline V CDR1 and CDR2: SQVTM, ANQGSEA. The CDR3 region is CSVDLEGTLF. CDR3 DNA: TGCAGCGTTGATCTAGAGGGGACCCTCTTC.

This chain uses TRBV27 with TRBJ1-3; D uncertain. The CDR3 extends over 17 amino acids. Germline V gives CDR1 MNHEY, CDR2 SMNVEV (reference sequence). Trimming removed 1 base from V and 0 bases from J, with 13 bases in between. CDR3 residues: CASSLFGPKSSGNTIYF. The CDR3, as DNA: TGTGCCAGCAGTTTATTTGGACCGAAAAGCTCTGGAAACACCATATATTTT.

The rearrangement joins TRBV15 to TRBJ1-1; D unclear. This CDR3 comprises 12 residues. Germline values: CDR1 LNHNV, CDR2 YYDKDF (reference sequence). Deletions cut 0 bases from V and 7 bases from J, with 6 bases between. CDR3 nucleotides: TGTGCCACCAGCAGAGATTCGATTGAAGCTTTCTTT. Its translation: CATSRDSIEAFF.

J is TRBJ2-5 and V is TRBV3-1 (or the pseudogene TRBV3-2), with TRBD2 matching 8 bases. Germline V gene lookup returns CDR1 LGHDT and CDR2 YNNKEL (reference sequence). The CDR3 totals 15 residues. The V segment lost 1 base and the J segment 3 bases; nucleotides outside the gene matches: 4. Here the CDR3 reads CASSQGISGEETQYF. The CDR3 DNA is TGTGCCAGCAGCCAAGGGATTAGCGGGGAAGAGACCCAGTACTTC.

The chain is built from TRBV7-9 and TRBJ2-1; possibly TRBD2 for D (5 bases). Germline V gene lookup returns CDR1 SEHNR and CDR2 FQNEAQ (reference sequence). This CDR3 has 14 amino acids. Deletions cut 9 bases from V and 3 bases from J, with 15 bases between. This CDR3 is CASGGQSHYNEQFF. The CDR3 DNA reads as TGTGCCAGTGGAGGTCAGAGCCACTACAATGAGCAGTTCTTC.

V is TRBV11-3 and J is TRBJ1-6; 7 bases line up with TRBD1. Germline V lookup: CDR1 SGHNT, CDR2 YENEEA. V was pared by 5 bases and J by 10 bases, with 8 bases of the junction left unmatched. The CDR3 consists of 14 residues. CDR3 protein: CASSPKTGVSPLHF. The CDR3 nucleotides are TGTGCCAGCAGCCCGAAAACAGGGGTCTCACCCCTCCACTTT.